The 15 T cell receptor beta chains below all came from one sample that was sequenced in a study of PD-1 blockade in classical Hodgkin lymphoma. Some clones are missing from TCRdb's copy, which holds only in-frame ones; the method was immunoSEQ multiplex PCR. The sample gives 95,000 or so clones, roughly 84% of which show up once; less than 15% is in the top ten. Every patient relapsed after autologous stem cell transplantation, and brentuximab vedotin exposure varied. The specimen comprised peripheral blood mononuclear cells (PBMCs), sampled at baseline. These receptors all stem from a human donor with classical Hodgkin lymphoma.

V is TRBV5-4 and J is TRBJ2-1; 9 bases map to TRBD1. The CDR3 loop spans 14 amino acids. V shed 4 bases, J shed 7 bases, and the junction held 6 bases outside the gene matches. CDR1 is SGHNT, CDR2 YYREEE, per germline (reference sequence). CDR3 bases: TGTGCCAGCAGCGGCGGGACAGGGCGGAATGAGCAGTTCTTC. The encoded protein is CASSGGTGRNEQFF.

The gene calls are TRBV28 and TRBJ2-3; 14 nucleotides line up with TRBD2. The CDR3 has 17 residues. The V gene end was trimmed by 3 bases and the J gene end by 3 bases; junction bases not matched to a gene: 5. Germline CDR1 and CDR2: MDHEN and SYDVKM. CDR3 residues: CASSFPGTSGRTDTQYF. CDR3 nucleotides: TGTGCCAGCAGTTTTCCCGGGACTAGCGGGAGAACAGATACGCAGTATTTT. The whole variable domain, remainder taken from reference TRBV28 and TRBJ2-3, is DVKVTQSSRYLVKRTGEKVFLECVQDMDHENMFWYRQDPGLGLRLIYFSYDVKMKEKGDIPEGYSVSREKKERFSLILESASTNQTSMYLCASSFPGTSGRTDTQYFGPGTRLTVL.

The CDR3 loop reads CASSIRFSGYSYNEQFF. For the CDR3, the DNA is TGTGCCAGTAGTATCCGCTTTAGCGGGTACTCCTACAATGAGCAGTTCTTC. The rearrangement joins TRBV19 to TRBJ2-1, with 7 bases matching TRBD2. With 3 bases clipped from V and 0 bases from J, the junction kept 8 bases outside the gene matches. The CDR3 consists of 17 residues. CDR1 and CDR2 from the germline V gene are LNHDA and SQIVND (reference sequence).

The V and J genes are TRBV10-3 and TRBJ1-1, with a possible D match to TRBD1 (5 bases). V lost 8 bases and J lost 1, with 8 bases in between. Germline values: CDR1 ENHRY, CDR2 SYGVKD. CDR3 length equals 12 residues. For the CDR3, the DNA is TGTGCCATCGGGCAGGGGAACACTGAAGCTTTCTTT. This gives the protein CAIGQGNTEAFF.

The chain recombines TRBV11-2 with TRBJ2-2; D is perhaps TRBD2 (5 bases). Per germline, CDR1 SGHAT and CDR2 FQNNGV. V was trimmed by 3 bases and J by 0 bases, leaving 8 bases between them. The CDR3 runs to 15 residues. The CDR3 loop is CASSFGLANTGELFF. The CDR3 region has the DNA TGTGCCAGCAGCTTCGGACTCGCGAACACCGGGGAGCTGTTTTTT.

The CDR3 DNA reads as TGTGCCAGCAGTGGGGGTGGCACTAGCGGATTCTCGGGTGAGCAGTTCTTC. This gives the protein CASSGGGTSGFSGEQFF. The V and J genes are TRBV27 and TRBJ2-1; 8 nucleotides align to TRBD2. This CDR3 spans 17 amino acids. CDR1 and CDR2 from the germline V gene are MNHEY and SMNVEV (reference sequence). The V gene end was trimmed by 5 bases and the J gene end by 9 bases; junction bases not matched to a gene: 18.

The CDR3 region is CASSSVVGAASSYNEQFF. CDR3 in DNA: TGCGCCAGCAGCTCGGTAGTTGGGGCGGCAAGCTCCTACAATGAGCAGTTCTTC. This chain links TRBV5-1 with TRBJ2-1; tentative D call: TRBD1 (5 bases). V lost 3 bases to trimming and J lost 0 bases, with 19 bases between them. Germline V lookup: CDR1 SGHRS, CDR2 YFSETQ. This CDR3 contains 18 residues.

This chain uses TRBV28 with TRBJ2-1, with D perhaps assigned TRBD1 or TRBD2 (6 bases each). The germline V and J ends were trimmed by 6 bases and 8 bases, with 20 bases remaining between them. This CDR3 has 15 amino acids. The germline CDR1 and CDR2 sequences are MDHEN and SYDVKM. CDR3 sequence reads: CASSPGAGGPDEQFF. CDR3 bases: TGTGCCAGCAGCCCGGGAGCCGGGGGCCCGGATGAGCAGTTCTTC.

The chain uses TRBV5-1 and TRBJ2-3; 8 bases are shared with TRBD1. J lost 2 bases, V lost 3 bases, and 5 bases had no gene match. The length of the CDR3 is 15 residues. Germline V gene sequence: CDR1 SGHRS, CDR2 YFSETQ. CDR3 sequence reads: CASSYRQGPTDTQYF. CDR3 coding DNA: TGCGCCAGCAGCTACCGACAGGGGCCCACAGATACGCAGTATTTT.

This clone was counted only a few times. The chain couples TRBV16 to TRBJ1-5, with D possibly being TRBD1 (6 bases). The CDR3 totals 14 residues. The V end was cut by 4 bases, the J end by 4 bases, with 11 bases between. Germline V lookup: CDR1 KGHSY, CDR2 FQNENV. DNA of the CDR3: TGTGCCAGCAGCCGGGGGGGGCAAAATCAGCCCCAGCATTTT. Translation gives CASSRGGQNQPQHF.

The rearrangement links TRBV5-1 to TRBJ2-3; 10 nucleotides line up with TRBD2. V lost 1 base to trimming and J lost 3 bases; unmatched junction nucleotides: 5. This CDR3 region has 16 residues. The germline gives CDR1 SGHRS, CDR2 YFSETQ. The CDR3 DNA reads TGCGCCAGCAGCTTGACCGTGACTAGCGGGACAGATACGCAGTATTTT. It yields the protein CASSLTVTSGTDTQYF.

The J gene is TRBJ1-2, the V gene TRBV18, with 9 bases lining up with TRBD1. This CDR3 has 13 amino acids. The trim removed 6 bases at V and 8 bases at J, leaving 7 bases unmatched. The germline V gene has CDR1 KGHSH and CDR2 LQKENI. The CDR3, as DNA: TGTGCCAGCTCGCCGGGACAGGGTCCCGGCTACACCTTC. Amino acids: CASSPGQGPGYTF. Variable domain in full (rest from reference TRBV18 and TRBJ1-2): NAGVMQNPRHLVRRRGQEARLRCSPMKGHSHVYWYRQLPEEGLKFMVYLQKENIIDESGMPKERFSAEFPKEGPSILRIQQVVRGDSAAYFCASSPGQGPGYTFGSGTRLTVV.

This clone is a singleton in its sample. V usage is TRBV25-1 and J usage is TRBJ2-5; possibly TRBD1 for D (6 bases). Trimming removed 5 bases from V and 2 bases from J, with 9 bases in between. The CDR3 is made up of 13 amino acids. Germline CDR1 and CDR2: MGHDK and SYGVNS. The CDR3 is CASSSGAQETQYF. The CDR3 nucleotides read TGTGCCAGCAGTTCAGGGGCGCAAGAGACCCAGTACTTC.

This clone is labeled as medium-sized. The genes are TRBV11-1 and TRBJ1-3; a possible D gene is TRBD1 (6 bases). Germline CDR1 reads SGHAT; CDR2 reads FQDESV (reference sequence). This CDR3 spans 15 amino acids. V was trimmed by 5 bases and J by 3 bases, leaving 14 bases between them. The CDR3 loop reads CASSPDWGRGNTIYF. The CDR3 nucleotides are TGTGCCAGCAGCCCTGATTGGGGGCGTGGAAACACCATATATTTT.

The chain couples TRBV7-2 to TRBJ2-2, with TRBD2 matching 16 bases. Germline V gives CDR1 SGHTA, CDR2 FQGNSA. V trimming: 1 base; J trimming: 8 bases; junction bases outside the gene matches: 4. The CDR3 sequence is 17 residues long. CDR3 residues: CASSLEGTSGRVGELFF. CDR3 bases: TGTGCCAGCAGCTTAGAGGGGACTAGCGGGAGGGTAGGGGAGCTGTTTTTT.